Sequencing of this TCR beta chain was carried out in a study of PD-L1 blockade in urothelial cancer. Background on the study: Before enrollment, 0 to 3 chemotherapy regimens had been given to patients. There were a median of around 140,000 T cells in blood samples. Timepoints chosen for blood analysis were 3 weeks (second dose) and 6 weeks after treatment start.

Method: immunoSEQ multiplex PCR; TCRdb's copy keeps in-frame clones and lacks some. The table lists 50,000 or so clones, 84% of them singletons, with more than 3% in the top ten. Germline V gene sequence: CDR1 SGHTA, CDR2 FQGNSA. The CDR3 extends over 13 amino acids. Deletions cut 5 bases from V and 2 bases from J, with 10 bases between. Time point defined: pretreatment peripheral blood. Patient sample counts ranged from 1 to 8, pretreatment and on-treatment. This receptor was taken from a man between 70 and 80 years old with urothelial cancer. V gene TRBV7-2 combines with J gene TRBJ2-7; perhaps TRBD1 as D (6 bases). Sequencing was performed on PBMCs, taken around atezolizumab (anti-PD-L1) treatment. CDR3 amino acids: CASSPDSPYEQYF. The CDR3 nucleotides are TGTGCCAGCAGCCCGGACAGCCCCTACGAGCAGTACTTC.